The 10 T cell receptor beta chains reported below all come from one sample, sequenced in a study of T cell responses to AZD1222 COVID-19 vaccine. The method was immunoSEQ multiplex PCR; TCRdb's version includes in-frame clones alone and lacks a portion of them. Of over 130,000 clones in the sample, roughly 90% were seen once. Specimen: peripheral blood, collected 28 days after the second AZD1222 dose. These receptors were collected from an adult who received the AZD1222 COVID-19 vaccine.

This rearrangement joins TRBV5-1 to TRBJ1-1; 7 bases are shared with TRBD1. CDR1 SGHRS and CDR2 YFSETQ come from the germline V gene. The CDR3 totals 14 residues. J gave up 3 bases and V 4 bases, and 6 bases lay outside the gene matches. The CDR3 here is CASSPRTGDTEAFF. Here the CDR3 DNA reads TGCGCCAGCAGCCCGCGCACAGGGGACACTGAAGCTTTCTTT.

The chain recombines TRBV6-5 with TRBJ2-5; 12 bases fit TRBD1. The CDR3 has 16 residues. V lost 2 bases, J lost 5 bases, and 6 bases stayed unmatched. Per the germline V gene, CDR1 is MNHEY and CDR2 is SVGAGI. The CDR3 region has the DNA TGTGCCAGCAGTTACGGGGGACAGGGGGCGTGGGAGACCCAGTACTTC. Its translation: CASSYGGQGAWETQYF.

The rearrangement uses TRBV5-1 and TRBJ2-1; D is perhaps TRBD1 or TRBD2 (7 bases each). The CDR3 is made up of 16 amino acids. Germline CDR1 and CDR2: SGHRS and YFSETQ. V was pared by 4 bases and J by 6 bases, with 20 bases between. For the CDR3, the DNA is TGCGCCAGCAGCCCGCGGGGGCAGGGGGGTTCCAATGAGCAGTTCTTC. Residues: CASSPRGQGGSNEQFF. Full variable domain (missing parts from reference TRBV5-1 and TRBJ2-1): KAGVTQTPRYLIKTRGQQVTLSCSPISGHRSVSWYQQTPGQGLQFLFEYFSETQRNKGNFPGRFSGRQFSNSRSEMNVSTLELGDSALYLCASSPRGQGGSNEQFFGPGTRLTVL.

The chain employs TRBV27 and TRBJ2-3; no clear D. CDR3 size: 13 residues. Looked up from germline, CDR1 is MNHEY and CDR2 is SMNVEV (reference sequence). The V end was cut by 5 bases, the J end by 0 bases, with 6 bases between. CDR3 in amino acids: CASSPLSTDTQYF. CDR3 nucleotides: TGTGCCAGCAGTCCTCTAAGCACAGATACGCAGTATTTT.

The chain links TRBV7-2 to TRBJ1-6, with 7 bases matching TRBD1. Germline V gene sequence: CDR1 SGHTA, CDR2 FQGNSA. The CDR3 has 16 residues. J was trimmed by 6 bases and V by 5 bases; bases with no gene match: 10. The chain's CDR3 is CASSLGTGAINSPLHF. The CDR3 nucleotides are TGTGCCAGCAGCCTTGGAACAGGGGCGATTAATTCACCCCTCCACTTT.

This clone was seen more than once but under ten times. The chain joins TRBV6-5 to TRBJ2-7; D assignment may be TRBD1 or TRBD2 (5 bases each). CDR1 and CDR2 (germline): MNHEY, SVGAGI. The CDR3 runs 15 residues. V was shortened by 7 bases and J by 0 bases, with 16 bases between the two germline ends. The CDR3, as DNA: TGTGCCAGCATAAGGGGAGAGATAAGCTCCTACGAGCAGTACTTC. The encoded protein is CASIRGEISSYEQYF.

This sequence joins TRBV11-3 and TRBJ2-3, with TRBD2 matching over 8 bases. V trimming: 1 base; J trimming: 4 bases; junction bases outside the gene matches: 13. The CDR3 totals 18 residues. Germline loops: CDR1 SGHNT, CDR2 YENEEA. The CDR3 DNA sequence: TGTGCCAGCAGCTTAGTGTCAGGGGCTAGCGGGCTCCCAGATACGCAGTATTTT. Translated: CASSLVSGASGLPDTQYF.

The V gene is TRBV7-2, the J gene TRBJ1-2, with 10 bases lining up with TRBD1. Unmatched junction bases numbered 4, after V lost 1 base and J lost 2 bases. Germline V gives CDR1 SGHTA, CDR2 FQGNSA. The CDR3 is 16 residues long. CDR3 in DNA: TGTGCCAGCAGCTTAGAGGGGACAGGGGCCAACTATGGCTACACCTTC. Protein product: CASSLEGTGANYGYTF.

V gene TRBV5-1 combines with J gene TRBJ1-1, with D unclear. Germline V gives CDR1 SGHRS, CDR2 YFSETQ. V lost 4 bases and J lost 7, with 14 bases in between. This CDR3 is built from 13 residues. The DNA for the CDR3 is TGCGCCAGCAGCAACTCCGGCGACGATGAAGCTTTCTTT. It codes for CASSNSGDDEAFF.

This clone appeared once. The rearrangement joins TRBV7-9 to TRBJ1-3, with 8 bases aligning to TRBD1. The V segment lost 10 bases and the J segment 0 bases; nucleotides outside the gene matches: 2. This CDR3 spans 13 amino acids. Germline values: CDR1 SEHNR, CDR2 FQNEAQ (reference sequence). In nucleotides, the CDR3 is TGTGCCAAGACAGGGGTCTCTGGAAACACCATATATTTT. Translation: CAKTGVSGNTIYF.